This T cell receptor (beta chain) was observed in a study of T cell responses to AZD1222 COVID-19 vaccine. Regarding the study as a whole: Across the whole spike, CD4 TCRs peaked at regions 160-218 and 743-854.

In the case of this clone: The antigen remains unidentified.

Generated by immunoSEQ multiplex PCR, the TCRdb table keeps only in-frame clones and is missing some. The sample has under 150,000 clones; more than 85% are singletons. Germline V CDR1 and CDR2: MNHEY, SVGEGT. Trimming pared 2 bases from V and 4 bases from J, leaving 2 bases between. This CDR3 contains 11 residues. The TCR sequence derives from an adult who received the AZD1222 COVID-19 vaccine. The V call is TRBV6-2 or TRBV6-3, the J call TRBJ2-5; D remains unclear. The sample was peripheral blood, taken 28 days after the second AZD1222 dose. The DNA of the CDR3 is TGTGCCAGCAGTTACCCAGAGACCCAGTACTTC. It translates to CASSYPETQYF.